The 18 T cell receptor beta chains below all came from one sample that was sequenced in a study of blood T cell repertoires in COVID-19. Assay used: immunoSEQ multiplex PCR; TCRdb lists only in-frame clones, some missing. The repertoire holds 110,000 to 150,000 clones, with 65% to 80% as singletons. The sample consisted of peripheral blood. The source of these receptors is a man in his sixties with acute or convalescent COVID-19.

This rearrangement joins TRBV29-1 to TRBJ2-7, with 9 bases aligning to TRBD1. CDR3 size: 14 residues. The junction had 8 bases not matched to a gene; V was cut back by 7 bases and J by 1 base. Germline V lookup: CDR1 SQVTM, CDR2 ANQGSEA. This CDR3 is CSAQTGTGSYEQYF. The CDR3 DNA sequence: TGCAGCGCTCAAACCGGGACAGGGTCCTACGAGCAGTACTTC.

The chain couples TRBV5-6 to TRBJ2-5; 11 bases fit TRBD2. The CDR3 extends over 15 amino acids. V lost 6 bases, J lost 6 bases, and 10 bases stayed unmatched. The germline CDR1 and CDR2 sequences are SGHDT and YYEEEE. This CDR3 is CASTVLAGGGKTQYF. The CDR3 bases are TGTGCCAGCACCGTCCTAGCGGGAGGAGGAAAGACCCAGTACTTC.

The rearrangement joins TRBV5-4 to TRBJ2-5; unclear D gene. The CDR3 runs 15 residues. The germline V gene has CDR1 SGHNT and CDR2 YYREEE (reference sequence). The germline V and J ends were trimmed by 0 bases and 3 bases, with 12 bases remaining between them. CDR3 DNA sequence: TGTGCCAGCAGCTTGGAGGCAGGCGAAGAAGAGACCCAGTACTTC. This sequence encodes CASSLEAGEEETQYF.

The V gene is TRBV9, the J gene TRBJ1-4; D unclear. CDR1 and CDR2 (germline): SGDLS, YYNGEE. V shed 3 bases and J shed 6 bases, with 9 bases lying between them. The CDR3 length is 13 residues. For the CDR3, the DNA is TGTGCCAGCAGCGAGAGTGTCCATGAAAAACTGTTTTTT. It is translated as CASSESVHEKLFF.

This chain links TRBV9 with TRBJ1-1, with 9 bases fitting TRBD1. CDR1 SGDLS and CDR2 YYNGEE come from the germline V gene. With V trimmed by 5 bases and J by 1 base, 3 bases remained unmatched. This CDR3 has 14 amino acids. The CDR3 DNA reads as TGTGCCAGCAGTGTGGGACAGGGGAACACTGAAGCTTTCTTT. Its protein is CASSVGQGNTEAFF.

The V and J genes are TRBV29-1 and TRBJ2-6; 7 nucleotides agree with TRBD2. Germline V gene data show CDR1 as SQVTM and CDR2 as ANQGSEA. V trimming: 5 bases; J trimming: 1 base; junction bases outside the gene matches: 11. The CDR3 has 17 residues. CDR3: CSVTTGSGASGANVLTF. The CDR3 region has the DNA TGCAGCGTTACCACCGGGAGCGGGGCTTCTGGGGCCAACGTCCTGACTTTC.

V is TRBV6-5 and J is TRBJ2-1, with 12 bases fitting TRBD2. V gave up 0 bases and J gave up 8 bases; unmatched junction bases: 2. Looked up from germline, CDR1 is MNHEY and CDR2 is SVGAGI. The CDR3 contains 15 residues. The CDR3 loop reads CASSYSTSGRYEQFF. The CDR3 region has the DNA TGTGCCAGCAGTTACTCGACTAGCGGGAGATATGAGCAGTTCTTC.

The genes are TRBV2 and TRBJ2-2, with 9 bases lining up with TRBD2. From germline, CDR1 is SNHLY and CDR2 FYNNEI. With 4 bases clipped from V and 4 bases from J, the junction kept 19 bases outside the gene matches. CDR3 length: 20 amino acids. The CDR3: CASSGAAGLASGKSTGELFF. The CDR3 DNA is TGTGCCAGCAGTGGAGCGGCAGGGCTGGCTAGCGGGAAGAGCACCGGGGAGCTGTTTTTT.

CDR3 loop: CASSPQLSSVNEQFF. CDR3 in DNA: TGCGCCAGCAGCCCCCAATTGAGTAGCGTGAATGAGCAGTTCTTC. The V gene is TRBV5-1, the J gene TRBJ2-1, with D possibly TRBD2 on 5 matching bases. V lost 4 bases and J 7 bases, leaving 18 bases between the germline ends. CDR1 is SGHRS and CDR2 is YFSETQ in the germline V gene. This CDR3 has 15 residues.

The chain joins TRBV14 to TRBJ2-7, with D perhaps matching TRBD1 (6 bases). With 1 base removed from V and 7 bases from J, the gap between germline ends came to 8 bases. The CDR3 sequence is 12 residues long. Germline V lookup: CDR1 SGHDN, CDR2 FVKESK. In DNA form, the CDR3 reads TGTGCCAGCAGCCAAGCGGGACAAGAGCAGTACTTC. It translates to CASSQAGQEQYF.

The chain uses TRBV5-1 and TRBJ1-1; TRBD1 aligns across 7 bases. The CDR3 runs 14 residues. Per the germline V gene, CDR1 is SGHRS and CDR2 is YFSETQ. Trimming cost V 4 bases and J 5 bases; bases outside gene matches: 8. CDR3: CASSLNRGGTEAFF. The CDR3 bases are TGCGCCAGCAGCCTGAACAGGGGTGGGACTGAAGCTTTCTTT.

The chain recombines TRBV4-2 with TRBJ1-1; 8 bases are shared with TRBD1. From germline, CDR1 is LGHNA and CDR2 YNFKEQ. V shed 4 bases, J shed 8 bases, and the junction held 15 bases outside the gene matches. The CDR3 extends over 16 amino acids. The CDR3 region is CASSPRSGGVIGEAFF. DNA of the CDR3: TGTGCCAGCAGCCCAAGATCAGGGGGCGTAATAGGCGAAGCTTTCTTT.

The chain couples TRBV28 to TRBJ2-3; D is undetermined. V lost 5 bases to trimming and J lost 6 bases, with 12 bases between them. CDR1 is MDHEN and CDR2 is SYDVKM in the germline V gene. This CDR3 is built from 13 residues. The CDR3 DNA follows: TGTGCCAGCAGTGCTAGTAGTCCCGATACGCAGTATTTT. Amino acid sequence: CASSASSPDTQYF.

The chain links TRBV6-5 to TRBJ1-5, with D hard to call. Germline values: CDR1 MNHEY, CDR2 SVGAGI. V gave up 0 bases and J gave up 7 bases, with 13 bases separating them. The CDR3 loop spans 15 amino acids. The CDR3 nucleotides are TGTGCCAGCAGTTACTCGAGGACTCAAACCCAGCCCCAGCATTTT. As protein: CASSYSRTQTQPQHF.

The chain employs TRBV5-6 and TRBJ1-2; 8 nucleotides agree with TRBD1. The V segment lost 6 bases and the J segment 5 bases; nucleotides outside the gene matches: 12. In germline, CDR1 is SGHDT, CDR2 YYEEEE. The CDR3 extends over 15 amino acids. The CDR3, as DNA: TGTGCCAGCACAATTAGCCCGGACAGGGCATATGGCTACACCTTC. As protein: CASTISPDRAYGYTF.

The chain joins TRBV5-3 to TRBJ2-5; D may be TRBD1 (6 bases). TRBV5-3 falls under the ORF class, with uncertain function. V shed 1 base and J shed 4 bases, with 11 bases lying between them. The CDR3 runs to 14 residues. The CDR3 region has the DNA TGTGCCAGAAGCTTGACAGGGAAGTTAGAGACCCAGTACTTC. As protein: CARSLTGKLETQYF.

This clone was picked up a small number of times. The chain joins TRBV7-9 to TRBJ2-1, with 7 bases that match TRBD2. Germline loops: CDR1 SEHNR, CDR2 FQNEAQ (reference sequence). The CDR3 runs to 14 residues. J gave up 7 bases and V 3 bases, and 6 bases lay outside the gene matches. In DNA, the CDR3 is TGTGCCAGCAGCTTGGCGGGAGCGCCTAATGAGCAGTTCTTC. Its protein is CASSLAGAPNEQFF.

The chain recombines TRBV6-5 with TRBJ1-5; the D gene is possibly TRBD1 (5 bases). The germline V and J ends were trimmed by 0 bases and 7 bases, with 13 bases remaining between them. Looked up from germline, CDR1 is MNHEY and CDR2 is SVGAGI. The CDR3 is made up of 15 amino acids. CDR3 protein: CASSYSSQGRQPQHF. The CDR3 coding sequence is TGTGCCAGCAGTTACTCGTCCCAGGGTCGGCAGCCCCAGCATTTT.